This T cell receptor beta chain was captured by sequencing in a study of beta chain features in type 1 diabetes. Study outcomes and limitations: Shortening that was moderate but significant affected the TCRB CDR3s of Type 1 diabetes patients in all four CD4+ subsets.

Sequenced material consisted of expressed TCRB transcripts (all of the isolated RNA was reverse transcribed). Using immunoSEQ multiplex PCR, the repertoire was profiled, and TCRdb retains in-frame clones only, with some absent. The sample contains 500,000 to 650,000 clones, 9.5% to 15% of which appear only once. Purity above 95% was achieved in all sorted populations. The CDR3 contains 17 residues. Looked up from germline, CDR1 is LNHNV and CDR2 is YYDKDF (reference sequence). The germline V and J ends were trimmed by 0 bases and 2 bases, with 14 bases remaining between them. About this clone: What it recognizes is unknown.

The TCR comes from a man aged 30 to 39 with type 1 diabetes. The source material was naive CD4+ T cells from blood. This chain joins TRBV15 and TRBJ1-3; TRBD1 is a possible D gene (5 bases). In nucleotides, the CDR3 is TGTGCCACCAGCAGAGAGGGGGTTACGGTAACTGGAAACACCATATATTTT. Residues: CATSREGVTVTGNTIYF.